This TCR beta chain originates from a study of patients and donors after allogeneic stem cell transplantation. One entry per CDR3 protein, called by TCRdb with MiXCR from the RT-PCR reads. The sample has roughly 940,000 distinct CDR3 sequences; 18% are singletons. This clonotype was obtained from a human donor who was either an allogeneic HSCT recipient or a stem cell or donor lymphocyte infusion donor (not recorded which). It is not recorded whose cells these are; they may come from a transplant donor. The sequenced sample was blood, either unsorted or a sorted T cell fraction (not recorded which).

The CDR3 sequence is CASSVGSGGGSTDTQYF. DNA for the CDR3: TGTGCCAGCAGCGTAGGCTCGGGCGGGGGGAGCACAGATACGCAGTATTTT. The chain couples TRBV9 to TRBJ2-3, with 8 bases fitting TRBD2. Germline loops: CDR1 SGDLS, CDR2 YYNGEE. J gave up 0 bases and V 0 bases, and 6 bases lay outside the gene matches. CDR3 length: 17 residues.